This record concerns one TCR beta chain sequence. This sample was taken from a study of T cells in Graves' hyperthyroidism and ophthalmopathy. TCR beta CDR3 sequences were amplified from RNA transcripts. The TCR CDR3 first-round RT-PCR relied on the HTBI primer set. From the multiplex PCR reads, TCRdb called clonotypes with MiXCR, one entry per CDR3 protein. The table includes tens of thousands of distinct CDR3 sequences, around 50% detected once. Sequencing used blood. The clonotype was recovered from a woman in her thirties with Graves' ophthalmopathy.

CDR3 region: CASSIGTTEAFF. The CDR3 region has the DNA TGCGCCAGCAGCATCGGGACCACTGAAGCTTTCTTT. The rearrangement uses TRBV5-1 and TRBJ1-1; D perhaps matches TRBD1 (5 bases). Trimming pared 4 bases from V and 4 bases from J, leaving 8 bases between. The CDR3 consists of 12 residues. Germline CDR1 is SGHRS and CDR2 is YFSETQ.